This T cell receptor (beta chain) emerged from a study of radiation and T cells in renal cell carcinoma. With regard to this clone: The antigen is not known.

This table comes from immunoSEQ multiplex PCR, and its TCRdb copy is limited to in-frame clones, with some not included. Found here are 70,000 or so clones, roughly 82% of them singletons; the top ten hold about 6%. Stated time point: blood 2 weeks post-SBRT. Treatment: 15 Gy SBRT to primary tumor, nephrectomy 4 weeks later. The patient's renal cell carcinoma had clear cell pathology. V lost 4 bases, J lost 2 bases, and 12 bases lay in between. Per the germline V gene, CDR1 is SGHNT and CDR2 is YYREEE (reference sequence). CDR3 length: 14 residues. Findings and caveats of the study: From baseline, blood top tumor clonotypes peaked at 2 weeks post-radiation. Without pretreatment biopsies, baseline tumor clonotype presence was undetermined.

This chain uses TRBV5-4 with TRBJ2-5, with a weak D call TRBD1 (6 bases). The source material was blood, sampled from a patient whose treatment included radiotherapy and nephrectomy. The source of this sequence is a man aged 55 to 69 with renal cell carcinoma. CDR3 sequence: CASSPTGIQETQYF. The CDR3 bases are TGTGCCAGCAGCCCGACAGGTATTCAAGAGACCCAGTACTTC. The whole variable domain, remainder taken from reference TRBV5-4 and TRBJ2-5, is ETGVTQSPTHLIKTRGQQVTLRCSSQSGHNTVSWYQQALGQGPQFIFQYYREEENGRGNFPPRFSGLQFPNYSSELNVNALELDDSALYLCASSPTGIQETQYFGPGTRLLVL.